These T cell receptor beta chains were read from a single sample in a study of shared clonotypes between healthy human individuals. The table came from immunoSEQ multiplex PCR; TCRdb's copy has only in-frame clones and leaves some out. The sample consists of over 100,000 clones, 55% to 70% of them appearing once. Sequencing used memory CD8+ T cells sorted from blood. The receptors were gathered from a woman aged 25 to 39 in good health. Both conserved end residues are part of each CDR3. The D gene is left open where the match is weak. Only some rows state a clone size, as once, few, many or a class for expanded clones.

D,length,size,J,V,DNA,CDR3
.,14,.,TRBJ2-2,TRBV10-1,TGCGCCAGCAGTGGCAAGGACGTAACCGGGGAGCTGTTTTTT,CASSGKDVTGELFF
.,11,.,TRBJ2-7,TRBV27,TGTGCCAGCAGTTCTAGCTACGAGCAGTACTTC,CASSSSYEQYF
.,15,.,TRBJ1-2,TRBV7-2,TGTGCCAGCAGCTTAGGCGGCAGGCTAGGCTATGGCTACACCTTC,CASSLGGRLGYGYTF
TRBD2,19,few,TRBJ2-2,TRBV5-5,TGTGCCAGCAGCTCTGTTGCCGGACTAGCGGGATTGAACACCGGGGAGCTGTTTTTT,CASSSVAGLAGLNTGELFF
TRBD1,15,.,TRBJ1-1,TRBV5-6,TGTGCCAGCAGCTTGCGGTACGGACAGGCCACTGAAGCTTTCTTT,CASSLRYGQATEAFF
TRBD2,18,.,TRBJ2-1,TRBV27,TGTGCCAGCAGTTCGAACCGACTAGCGGGAGATTTCTACAATGAGCAGTTCTTC,CASSSNRLAGDFYNEQFF
TRBD1,17,.,TRBJ1-1,TRBV28,TGTGCCAGCAGTCCTTTCCGGGGACAGAGATTGAACACTGAAGCTTTCTTT,CASSPFRGQRLNTEAFF
.,13,.,TRBJ1-2,TRBV6-4,TGTGCCAGCAGTTATGTTGGGAACTATGGCTACACCTTC,CASSYVGNYGYTF
.,15,.,TRBJ2-2,TRBV7-9,TGTGCCAGCAGCTTAACGGAAGGTTTTCCCGGGGAGCTGTTTTTT,CASSLTEGFPGELFF
.,16,few,TRBJ2-7,TRBV7-8,TGTGCCAGCAGCTCGGGGGCTTCTCGCGGAACCTACGAGCAGTACTTC,CASSSGASRGTYEQYF
TRBD1,13,.,TRBJ1-1,TRBV29-1,TGCAGCGTTGGCGAGACAGGGGGCCCTGAAGCTTTCTTT,CSVGETGGPEAFF
.,17,.,TRBJ2-2,TRBV28,TGTGCCAGCAGTCGACCGACAGAACTGCCCTGGACCGGGGAGCTGTTTTTT,CASSRPTELPWTGELFF
TRBD1,15,.,TRBJ2-7,TRBV10-3,TGTGCCATCAGCCAGGACAGGCCCCACTCCTACGAGCAGTACTTC,CAISQDRPHSYEQYF
.,12,.,TRBJ2-1,TRBV28,TGTGCCAGCAGACAAACGGGCAATGAGCAGTTCTTC,CASRQTGNEQFF
.,13,.,TRBJ2-2,TRBV4-1,TGCGCCTCTCGGGACCCGAGGACCGGGGAGCTGTTTTTT,CASRDPRTGELFF
TRBD1,16,.,TRBJ2-1,TRBV15,TGTGCCACCAGCATGACCACCGGGACAGGGTTCAATGAGCAGTTCTTC,CATSMTTGTGFNEQFF
.,13,.,TRBJ1-2,TRBV28,TGTGCCAGCAGTTACCAGGGAAATCGTGGCTACACCTTC,CASSYQGNRGYTF
.,14,.,TRBJ1-5,TRBV7-9,TGTGCCAGCAGCTACCACGATAGCAATCAGCCCCAGCATTTT,CASSYHDSNQPQHF
TRBD1,16,.,TRBJ1-2,TRBV4-1,TGCGCCAGCAGCCAGCCCCGGGACAGGGGGGACTATGGCTACACCTTC,CASSQPRDRGDYGYTF
.,15,.,TRBJ2-5,TRBV5-5,TGTGCCAGCAATCACGGAGGGGCGAGGGAGGAGACCCAGTACTTC,CASNHGGAREETQYF
.,12,.,TRBJ2-7,TRBV28,TGTGCCAGCAGTTTAAGACGCTACGAGCAGTACTTC,CASSLRRYEQYF
.,13,few,TRBJ2-6,TRBV19,TGTGCCAGTAGAGGCTCTGGGGCCAACGTCCTGACTTTC,CASRGSGANVLTF
.,16,.,TRBJ1-1,TRBV28,TGTGCCAGCAGTAGGGACACGGTGGACGGAAACACTGAAGCTTTCTTT,CASSRDTVDGNTEAFF
.,16,.,TRBJ2-1,TRBV9,TGTGCCAGCAGCGCGCCATTGCAGGGGTTCTACAATGAGCAGTTCTTC,CASSAPLQGFYNEQFF
.,15,once,TRBJ1-1,TRBV6-5,TGTGCCAGCAGTTACTCTCCAGGGAGGAACACTGAAGCTTTCTTT,CASSYSPGRNTEAFF
TRBD1,12,.,TRBJ1-2,TRBV5-8,TGTGCCAGCAGACCTGGGACAGGCGGCTACACCTTC,CASRPGTGGYTF
TRBD2,14,.,TRBJ2-7,TRBV2,TGTGCCAGCAGCTCGAGCGGGAGGGCGTACGAGCAGTACTTC,CASSSSGRAYEQYF
.,15,.,TRBJ2-3,TRBV6-1,TGTGCCAGCAGTGAAGGCGGGTCTCCGACAGATACGCAGTATTTT,CASSEGGSPTDTQYF
.,13,once,TRBJ1-1,TRBV27,TGTGCCAGCAGTCCAGGGCCCGGAAGGGAAGCTTTCTTT,CASSPGPGREAFF
TRBD2,17,.,TRBJ2-3,TRBV28,TGTGCCAGCAGCACCGGGACTAGCGGCCCCCCGGGGTATACGCAGTATTTT,CASSTGTSGPPGYTQYF
.,13,.,TRBJ1-2,TRBV5-1,TGCGCCAGCAGCCCAGGATCAGGGGTGGGCTACACCTTC,CASSPGSGVGYTF
.,15,few,TRBJ2-2,TRBV6-5,TGTGCCAGCAAGAGAGGAGCGGGCCCACCCGGGGAGCTGTTTTTT,CASKRGAGPPGELFF
.,13,.,TRBJ2-5,TRBV7-2,TGTGCCAGCAGCTCATATTCCGAAGAGACCCAGTACTTC,CASSSYSEETQYF
TRBD2,15,.,TRBJ2-7,TRBV28,TGTGCCAGCAAGGCCTCACTAGCGGGAGGGTACGAGCAGTACTTC,CASKASLAGGYEQYF
TRBD2,17,.,TRBJ2-3,TRBV25-1,TGTGCCAGCAGACCTACTGCTCTAGCGGGAGGGACAGATACGCAGTATTTT,CASRPTALAGGTDTQYF
.,15,once,TRBJ1-6,TRBV28,TGTGCCAGCAGTCGCCAGACAGGTCATAATTCACCCCTCCACTTT,CASSRQTGHNSPLHF
.,10,.,TRBJ2-3,TRBV29-1,TGCAGCGCACTCGCAGATACGCAGTATTTT,CSALADTQYF
TRBD2,14,.,TRBJ2-5,TRBV5-1,TGCGCCAGCTCTGATAGCGGGAGTATCGAGACCCAGTACTTC,CASSDSGSIETQYF
TRBD2,16,.,TRBJ2-7,TRBV4-1,TGTGCCAGCAGCCAGGACGGGACTAGCGTATCCTACGAGCAGTACTTC,CASSQDGTSVSYEQYF
TRBD2,16,.,TRBJ2-2,TRBV7-9,TGTGCCAGCAGCTTAAATCCGGCGGGAGTAATCGGGGAGCTGTTTTTT,CASSLNPAGVIGELFF
TRBD2,16,once,TRBJ2-3,TRBV10-1,TGCGCCAGCAGTGGTAATAGCGGGGTTGGCCCAGATACGCAGTATTTT,CASSGNSGVGPDTQYF
TRBD2,19,.,TRBJ2-5,TRBV4-1,TGCGCCAGCAGCCAAGGCTCCATCTTTATGGCGGGAGTTGGGGAGACCCAGTACTTC,CASSQGSIFMAGVGETQYF
.,13,.,TRBJ1-1,TRBV18,TGTGCCAGCTCTTTGACAAGGAACACTGAAGCTTTCTTT,CASSLTRNTEAFF
TRBD1,15,once,TRBJ1-1,TRBV19,TGTGCCAGTAGTATAAACGGACAGGTCAACACTGAAGCTTTCTTT,CASSINGQVNTEAFF
TRBD1,15,many,TRBJ1-4,TRBV9,TGTGCCAGCAGCCTAGGAGAGACAGGGGGGGAAAAACTGTTTTTT,CASSLGETGGEKLFF
.,15,.,TRBJ1-4,TRBV5-8,TGTGCCAGCGGAACAAGGGGAGCAACTAATGAAAAACTGTTTTTT,CASGTRGATNEKLFF
.,15,.,TRBJ1-5,TRBV2,TGTGCCAGCAGTGAAGCTGGGGGATTGGGTCAGCCCCAGCATTTT,CASSEAGGLGQPQHF
TRBD2,14,.,TRBJ2-7,TRBV27,TGTGCCAGCAGTACGGTTGGGGAGGGAAACGAGCAGTACTTC,CASSTVGEGNEQYF
.,16,.,TRBJ2-1,TRBV4-1,TGCGCCAGCAGCCAACCCTGGGGGTCCGCCCACAATGAGCAGTTCTTC,CASSQPWGSAHNEQFF
TRBD1,14,.,TRBJ1-2,TRBV30,TGTGCCTGGAGGAACTTCCGGGACAGGCCTTCGAACACCTTC,CAWRNFRDRPSNTF
TRBD1,16,many,TRBJ2-6,TRBV6-4,TGTGCCAGCAGTGACAACAGGGGATCTGGGGCCAACGTCCTGACTTTC,CASSDNRGSGANVLTF
.,15,.,TRBJ2-7,TRBV28,TGTGCCAGCAGTTCTCCGGGTTCGACACACTACGAGCAGTACTTC,CASSSPGSTHYEQYF